The clone carrying this T cell receptor (beta chain) was seen only a few times. Antigen unknown. A second PCR of about 6 to 12 cycles used a sample-barcoded 5' primer and a J-beta primer mix. Each cDNA molecule received a tag from a template-switch adaptor that had 12 random nucleotides. TCRdb passed the 5' RACE reads through MiXCR, listing each CDR3 protein once. The table includes 650,000 to 900,000 distinct CDR3 sequences, about 62% detected once. The sample is drawn from a study of blood T cells in healthy people across ages. Study findings and constraints: Long-lived donors exceeded aged donors in naive CD4+ cells and diversity. It was held that the diversity estimates obtained from one million T cells were underestimates.

Donors were healthy Caucasian individuals from Russia aged about 6 to 100. The V and J ends lost 5 bases and 4 bases respectively, with 6 bases between them. This CDR3 is built from 13 residues. Germline assignment: CDR1 SGHTA and CDR2 FQGTGA. Sequencing used blood. This TCR was sampled from a man aged 30 to 45 in good health. The chain employs TRBV7-3 and TRBJ2-6; D gene uncertain. The CDR3 sequence is CASSPYGANVLTF. CDR3 bases: TGTGCCAGCAGCCCGTACGGGGCCAACGTCCTGACTTTC.